The 9 T cell receptor beta chains presented below share a single source sample, sequenced in a study of blood T cells in healthy people across ages. Through a sample-barcoded 5' primer and a J-beta primer mix, a second PCR was run for roughly 7 to 11 cycles. Each CDR3 protein gets one entry after TCRdb re-called the 5' RACE reads with MiXCR. In the table there are roughly 1.9 million distinct CDR3 sequences, roughly two fifths of which are singletons. The sequenced sample was blood. The source is a human donor in good health.

The chain recombines TRBV20-1 with TRBJ2-3, with 15 bases aligning to TRBD2. Germline CDR1 reads DFQATT; CDR2 reads SNEGSKA (reference sequence). V trimming: 6 bases; J trimming: 6 bases; junction bases outside the gene matches: 22. This CDR3 contains 20 residues. CDR3 DNA sequence: TGCAGTGCCAATAGCTTGGGACTAGCGGGGGGAATCGAGGATATGGATACGCAGTATTTT. Protein product: CSANSLGLAGGIEDMDTQYF.

This chain joins TRBV4-3 and TRBJ2-7; unclear D gene. CDR1 LGHNA and CDR2 YSLEER come from the germline V gene. Trimming removed 0 bases from V and 6 bases from J, with 9 bases in between. This CDR3 is 13 amino acids long. The DNA for the CDR3 is TGCGCCAGCAGCCAAGAGGACCAGTGCGAGCAGTACTTC. This sequence encodes CASSQEDQCEQYF.

This clonotype is a singleton in its sample. The chain joins TRBV4-2 to TRBJ2-5; either TRBD1 or TRBD2 may fit D (6 bases each). The CDR3 consists of 16 residues. Germline CDR1 reads LGHNA; CDR2 reads YNFKEQ. V lost 8 bases and J 4 bases, leaving 23 bases between the germline ends. The CDR3 reads CASGLRGQPSRETQYF. In nucleotides, the CDR3 is TGTGCCAGCGGCCTCCGGGGGCAACCTAGTCGAGAGACCCAGTACTTC.

The rearrangement uses TRBV10-3 and TRBJ2-1; D is perhaps TRBD2 (5 bases). Germline V CDR1 and CDR2: ENHRY, SYGVKD. The CDR3 runs to 15 residues. Trimming removed 3 bases from V and 0 bases from J, with 9 bases in between. CDR3 region: CAISERENSYNEQFF. The CDR3 DNA sequence: TGTGCCATCAGTGAAAGGGAGAACTCCTACAATGAGCAGTTCTTC.

The chain recombines TRBV7-2 with TRBJ2-7; the match to TRBD2 covers 8 bases. Trimming cost V 3 bases and J 3 bases; bases outside gene matches: 7. Per germline, CDR1 SGHTA and CDR2 FQGNSA. CDR3 length: 15 amino acids. The CDR3 DNA is TGTGCCAGCAGCTTTATGGCGGGGGGCCACTACGAGCAGTACTTC. The encoded protein is CASSFMAGGHYEQYF.

The chain joins TRBV12-3 or TRBV12-4 to TRBJ2-7; TRBD2 matches 9 bases. The J call is doubtful: the DNA matches TRBJ2-5 better. The CDR3 extends over 15 amino acids. This CDR3 reads CASSPQRGAGETQYF. The CDR3 bases are TGTGCCAGCAGTCCCCAGCGGGGGGCGGGGGAGACCCAGTACTTC.

This clonotype was observed a few times. The V call is TRBV5-1, the J call TRBJ1-2; D might be TRBD1 (6 bases). Germline lookup yields CDR1 SGHRS and CDR2 YFSETQ. The CDR3 is made up of 18 amino acids. Deletions cut 2 bases from V and 3 bases from J, with 23 bases between. The CDR3 reads CASSFRGRGRNGDYGYTF. CDR3 DNA sequence: TGCGCCAGCAGCTTTCGGGGGCGAGGCAGAAACGGGGACTATGGCTACACCTTC.

The chain employs TRBV9 and TRBJ1-4; the D gene is possibly TRBD1 (6 bases). This CDR3 region has 13 residues. Trimming removed 4 bases from V and 7 bases from J, with 11 bases in between. CDR1 and CDR2 (germline): SGDLS, YYNGEE. CDR3 bases: TGTGCCAGCAGCTCCCCAGGGGTTGAAAAACTGTTTTTT. Residues: CASSSPGVEKLFF.

This clonotype turned up a few times. V and J are TRBV7-9 and TRBJ1-4; tentative D call: TRBD1 (5 bases). The CDR3 loop spans 15 amino acids. V was shortened by 6 bases and J by 5 bases, with 16 bases between the two germline ends. Germline assignment: CDR1 SEHNR and CDR2 FQNEAQ (reference sequence). CDR3 in DNA: TGTGCCAGCAGGTACACCGGGACCGGCAATGAAAAACTGTTTTTT. It encodes CASRYTGTGNEKLFF. The variable domain in full, completed from reference TRBV7-9 and TRBJ1-4, reads DTGVSQNPRHKITKRGQNVTFRCDPISEHNRLYWYRQTLGQGPEFLTYFQNEAQLEKSRLLSDRFSAERPKGSFSTLEIQRTEQGDSAMYLCASRYTGTGNEKLFFGSGTQLSVL.